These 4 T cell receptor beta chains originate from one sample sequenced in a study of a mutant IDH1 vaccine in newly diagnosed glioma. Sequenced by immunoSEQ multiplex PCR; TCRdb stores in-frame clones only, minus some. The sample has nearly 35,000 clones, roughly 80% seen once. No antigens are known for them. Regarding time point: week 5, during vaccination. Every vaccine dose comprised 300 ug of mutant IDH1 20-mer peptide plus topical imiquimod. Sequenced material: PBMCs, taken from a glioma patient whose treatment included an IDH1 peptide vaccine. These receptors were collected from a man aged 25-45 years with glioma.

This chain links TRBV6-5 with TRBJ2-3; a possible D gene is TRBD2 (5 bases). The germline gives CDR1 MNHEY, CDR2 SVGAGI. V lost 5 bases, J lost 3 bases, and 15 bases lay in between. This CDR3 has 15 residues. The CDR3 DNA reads TGTGCCAGCAGTACCCCTGGACGGGGAACAGATACGCAGTATTTT. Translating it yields CASSTPGRGTDTQYF.

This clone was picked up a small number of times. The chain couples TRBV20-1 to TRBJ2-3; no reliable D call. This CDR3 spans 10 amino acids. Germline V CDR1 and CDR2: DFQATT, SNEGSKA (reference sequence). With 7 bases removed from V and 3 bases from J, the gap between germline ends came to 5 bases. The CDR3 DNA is TGCAGTGACGCGACAGATACGCAGTATTTT. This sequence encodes CSDATDTQYF.

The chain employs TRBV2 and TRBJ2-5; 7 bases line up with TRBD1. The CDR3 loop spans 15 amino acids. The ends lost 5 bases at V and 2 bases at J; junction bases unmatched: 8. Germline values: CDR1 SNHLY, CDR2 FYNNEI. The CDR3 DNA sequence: TGTGCCAGCAGTAGAGACAGGGCGAGGCAAGAGACCCAGTACTTC. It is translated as CASSRDRARQETQYF. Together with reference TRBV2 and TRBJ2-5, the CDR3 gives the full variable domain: EPEVTQTPSHQVTQMGQEVILRCVPISNHLYFYWYRQILGQKVEFLVSFYNNEISEKSEIFDDQFSVERPDGSNFTLKIRSTKLEDSAMYFCASSRDRARQETQYFGPGTRLLVL.

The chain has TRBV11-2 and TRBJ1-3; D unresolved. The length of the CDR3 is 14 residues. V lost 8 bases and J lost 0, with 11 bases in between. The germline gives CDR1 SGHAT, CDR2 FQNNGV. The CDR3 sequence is CASGYRGSGNTIYF. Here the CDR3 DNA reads TGTGCCAGCGGTTACCGAGGCTCTGGAAACACCATATATTTT.